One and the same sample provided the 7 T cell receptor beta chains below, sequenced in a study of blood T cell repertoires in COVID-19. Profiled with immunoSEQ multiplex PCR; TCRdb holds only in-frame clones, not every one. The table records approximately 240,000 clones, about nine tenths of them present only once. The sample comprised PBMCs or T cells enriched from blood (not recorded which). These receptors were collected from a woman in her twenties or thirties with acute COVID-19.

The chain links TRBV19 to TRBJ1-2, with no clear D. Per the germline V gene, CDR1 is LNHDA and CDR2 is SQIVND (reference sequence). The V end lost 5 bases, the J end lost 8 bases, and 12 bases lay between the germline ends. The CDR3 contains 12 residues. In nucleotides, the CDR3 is TGTGCCAGTAGTCTACGAAAGATCGGCTACACCTTC. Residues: CASSLRKIGYTF. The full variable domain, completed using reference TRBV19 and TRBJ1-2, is DGGITQSPKYLFRKEGQNVTLSCEQNLNHDAMYWYRQDPGQGLRLIYYSQIVNDFQKGDIAEGYSVSREKKESFPLTVTSAQKNPTAFYLCASSLRKIGYTFGSGTRLTVV.

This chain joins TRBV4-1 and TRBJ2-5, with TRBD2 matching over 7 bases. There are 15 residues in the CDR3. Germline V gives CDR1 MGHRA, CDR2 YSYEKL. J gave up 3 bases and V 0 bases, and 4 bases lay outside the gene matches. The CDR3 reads CASSQDPGGEETQYF. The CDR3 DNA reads TGCGCCAGCAGCCAAGATCCGGGGGGAGAAGAGACCCAGTACTTC.

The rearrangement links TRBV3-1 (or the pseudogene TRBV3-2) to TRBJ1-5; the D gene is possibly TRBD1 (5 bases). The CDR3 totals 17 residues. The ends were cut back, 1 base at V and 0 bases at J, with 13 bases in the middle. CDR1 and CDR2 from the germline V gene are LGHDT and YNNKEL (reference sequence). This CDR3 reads CASSQVAGVYSNQPQHF. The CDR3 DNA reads TGTGCCAGCAGCCAAGTCGCGGGGGTTTATAGCAATCAGCCCCAGCATTTT.

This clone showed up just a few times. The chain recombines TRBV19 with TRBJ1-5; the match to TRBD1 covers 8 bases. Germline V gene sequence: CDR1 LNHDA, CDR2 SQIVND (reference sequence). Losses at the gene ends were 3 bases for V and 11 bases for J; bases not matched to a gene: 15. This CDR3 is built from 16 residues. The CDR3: CASSIYVSDRDMAQHF. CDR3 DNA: TGTGCCAGTAGTATTTATGTATCGGACAGGGATATGGCCCAGCATTTT.

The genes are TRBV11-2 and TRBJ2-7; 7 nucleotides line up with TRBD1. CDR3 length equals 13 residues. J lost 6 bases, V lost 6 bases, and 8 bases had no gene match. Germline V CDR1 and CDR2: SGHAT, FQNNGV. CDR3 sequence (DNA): TGTGCCAGCAGGCACACAGGGGTCGGCGAGCAGTACTTC. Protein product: CASRHTGVGEQYF.

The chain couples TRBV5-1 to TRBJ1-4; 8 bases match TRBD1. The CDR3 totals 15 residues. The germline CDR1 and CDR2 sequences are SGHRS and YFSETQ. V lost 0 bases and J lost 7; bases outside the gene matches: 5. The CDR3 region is CASSLGQGKGEKLFF. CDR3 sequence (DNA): TGCGCCAGCAGCTTGGGACAGGGGAAGGGTGAAAAACTGTTTTTT.

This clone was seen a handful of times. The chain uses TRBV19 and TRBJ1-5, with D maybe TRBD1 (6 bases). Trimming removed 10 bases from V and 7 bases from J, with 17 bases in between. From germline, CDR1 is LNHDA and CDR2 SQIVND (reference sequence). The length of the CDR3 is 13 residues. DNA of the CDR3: TGTGCCATTGGAACAGGGAGGGGGCAGCCCCAGCATTTT. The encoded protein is CAIGTGRGQPQHF.